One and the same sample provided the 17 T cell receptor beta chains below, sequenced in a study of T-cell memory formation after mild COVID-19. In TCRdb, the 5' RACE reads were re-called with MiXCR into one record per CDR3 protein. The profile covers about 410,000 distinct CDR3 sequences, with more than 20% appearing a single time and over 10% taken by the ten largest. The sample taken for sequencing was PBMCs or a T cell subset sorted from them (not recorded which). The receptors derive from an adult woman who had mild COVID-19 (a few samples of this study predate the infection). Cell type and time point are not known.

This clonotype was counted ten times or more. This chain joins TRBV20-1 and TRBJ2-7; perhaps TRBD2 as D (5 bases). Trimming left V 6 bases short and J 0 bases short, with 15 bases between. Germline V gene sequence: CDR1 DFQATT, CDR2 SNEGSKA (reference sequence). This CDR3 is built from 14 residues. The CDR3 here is CSARRTPSSYEQYF. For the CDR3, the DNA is TGCAGTGCCCGGCGGACTCCGAGCTCCTACGAGCAGTACTTC.

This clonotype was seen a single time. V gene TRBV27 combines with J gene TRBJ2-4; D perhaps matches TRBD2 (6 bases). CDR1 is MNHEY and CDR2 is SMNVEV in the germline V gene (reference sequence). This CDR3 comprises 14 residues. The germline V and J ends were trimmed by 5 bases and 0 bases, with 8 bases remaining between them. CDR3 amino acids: CASSAGIAKNIQYF. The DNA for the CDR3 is TGTGCCAGCAGTGCGGGGATAGCCAAAAACATTCAGTACTTC.

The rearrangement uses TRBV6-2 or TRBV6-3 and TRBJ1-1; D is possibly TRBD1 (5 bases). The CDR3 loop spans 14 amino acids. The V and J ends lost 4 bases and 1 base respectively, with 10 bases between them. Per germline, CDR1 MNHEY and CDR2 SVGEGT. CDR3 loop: CASSLWGRNTEAFF. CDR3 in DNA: TGTGCCAGCAGTTTGTGGGGCCGGAACACTGAAGCTTTCTTT.

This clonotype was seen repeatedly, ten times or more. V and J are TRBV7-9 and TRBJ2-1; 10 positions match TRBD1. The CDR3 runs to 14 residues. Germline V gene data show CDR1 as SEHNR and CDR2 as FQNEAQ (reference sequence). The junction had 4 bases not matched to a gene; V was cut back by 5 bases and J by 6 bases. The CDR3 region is CASSPGTGANEQFF. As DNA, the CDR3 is TGTGCCAGCAGCCCCGGGACAGGGGCCAATGAGCAGTTCTTC.

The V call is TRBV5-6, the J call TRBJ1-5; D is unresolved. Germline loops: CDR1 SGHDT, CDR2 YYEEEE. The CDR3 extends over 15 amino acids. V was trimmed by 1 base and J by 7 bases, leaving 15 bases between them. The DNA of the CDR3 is TGTGCCAGCAGCTTGCATCAAGGGCTGGGACAGCCCCAGCATTTT. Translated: CASSLHQGLGQPQHF.

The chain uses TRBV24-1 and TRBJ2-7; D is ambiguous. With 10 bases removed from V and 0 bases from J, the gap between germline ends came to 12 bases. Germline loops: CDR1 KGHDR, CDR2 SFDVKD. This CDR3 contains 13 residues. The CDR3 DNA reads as TGTGCCACTGACGACGGAAGCTCCTACGAGCAGTACTTC. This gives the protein CATDDGSSYEQYF.

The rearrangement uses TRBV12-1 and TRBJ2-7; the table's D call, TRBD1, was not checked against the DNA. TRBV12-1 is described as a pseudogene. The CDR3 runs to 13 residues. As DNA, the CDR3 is TGTGCCAGCAGCCCCCCCAGGAAAGACGAGCAGTACTTC. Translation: CASSPPRKDEQYF.

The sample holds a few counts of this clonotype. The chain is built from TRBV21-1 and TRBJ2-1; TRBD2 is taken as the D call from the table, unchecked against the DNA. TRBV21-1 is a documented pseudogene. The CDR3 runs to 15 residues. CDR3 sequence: CASSSGLAGDWEQFF. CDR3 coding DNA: TGTGCCAGCAGCTCAGGACTAGCGGGAGATTGGGAGCAGTTCTTC.

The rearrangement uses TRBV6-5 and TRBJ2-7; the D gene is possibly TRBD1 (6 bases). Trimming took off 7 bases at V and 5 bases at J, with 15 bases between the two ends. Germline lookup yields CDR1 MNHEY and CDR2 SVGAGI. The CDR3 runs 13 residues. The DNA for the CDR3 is TGTGCCAGCACCCTAGGGGGATATAACGAGCAGTACTTC. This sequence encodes CASTLGGYNEQYF.

The chain's CDR3 is CASSFEGRLRTDTQYF. The CDR3 DNA sequence: TGTGCCAGCAGCTTTGAGGGACGGCTTCGCACAGATACGCAGTATTTT. J is TRBJ2-3 and V is TRBV7-2; D might be TRBD1 or TRBD2, each matching 5 bases. Germline CDR1 SGHTA, CDR2 FQGNSA. V lost 3 bases and J lost 1, with 14 bases in between. The CDR3 has 16 residues. The whole variable domain, remainder taken from reference TRBV7-2 and TRBJ2-3, is GAGVSQSPSNKVTEKGKDVELRCDPISGHTALYWYRQSLGQGLEFLIYFQGNSAPDKSGLPSDRFSAERTGGSVSTLTIQRTQQEDSAVYLCASSFEGRLRTDTQYFGPGTRLTVL.

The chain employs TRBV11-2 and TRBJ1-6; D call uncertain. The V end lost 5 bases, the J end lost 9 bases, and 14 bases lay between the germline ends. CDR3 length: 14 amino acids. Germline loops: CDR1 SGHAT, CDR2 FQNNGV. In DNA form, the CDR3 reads TGTGCCAGCAGCCCTAGGCGAGGGATTTCACCCCTCCACTTT. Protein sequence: CASSPRRGISPLHF.

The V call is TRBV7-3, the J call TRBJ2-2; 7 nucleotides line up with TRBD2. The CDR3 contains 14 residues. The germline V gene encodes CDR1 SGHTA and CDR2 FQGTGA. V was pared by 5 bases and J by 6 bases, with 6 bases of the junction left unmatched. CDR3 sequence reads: CASSPWGRAGELFF. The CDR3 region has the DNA TGTGCCAGCAGCCCCTGGGGGAGGGCCGGGGAGCTGTTTTTT.

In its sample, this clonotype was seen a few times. The CDR3 protein is CASSPRAGGGNEQFF. CDR3 coding DNA: TGTGCCAGCAGCCCTAGGGCGGGAGGGGGAAATGAGCAGTTCTTC. The V and J genes are TRBV7-2 and TRBJ2-1; 9 bases are a match to TRBD2. V lost 5 bases and J lost 7; bases outside the gene matches: 9. This CDR3 is 15 amino acids long. Germline V gene lookup returns CDR1 SGHTA and CDR2 FQGNSA.

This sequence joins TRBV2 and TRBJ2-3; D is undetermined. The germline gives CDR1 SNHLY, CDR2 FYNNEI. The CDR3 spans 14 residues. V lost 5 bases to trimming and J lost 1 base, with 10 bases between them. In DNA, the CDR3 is TGTGCCAGCAGTTTACACTTGGGCACAGATACGCAGTATTTT. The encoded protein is CASSLHLGTDTQYF.

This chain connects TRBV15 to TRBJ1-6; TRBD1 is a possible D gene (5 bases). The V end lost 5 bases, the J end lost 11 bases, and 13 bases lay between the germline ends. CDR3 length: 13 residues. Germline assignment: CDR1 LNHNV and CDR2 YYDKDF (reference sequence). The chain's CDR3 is CATSGTENTPLHF. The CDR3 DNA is TGTGCCACCAGCGGGACGGAAAATACACCCCTCCACTTT.

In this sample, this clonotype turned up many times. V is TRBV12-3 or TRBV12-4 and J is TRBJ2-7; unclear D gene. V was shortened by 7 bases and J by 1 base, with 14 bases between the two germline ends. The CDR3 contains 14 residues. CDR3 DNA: TGTGCCAGCACCAAGGACCGGGTGTCCTACGAGCAGTACTTC. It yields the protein CASTKDRVSYEQYF.

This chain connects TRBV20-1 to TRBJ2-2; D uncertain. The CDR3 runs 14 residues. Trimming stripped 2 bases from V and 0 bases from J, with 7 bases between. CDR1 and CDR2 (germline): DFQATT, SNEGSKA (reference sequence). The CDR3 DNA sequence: TGCAGTGCTAGAATTGGCGCGAACACCGGGGAGCTGTTTTTT. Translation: CSARIGANTGELFF.